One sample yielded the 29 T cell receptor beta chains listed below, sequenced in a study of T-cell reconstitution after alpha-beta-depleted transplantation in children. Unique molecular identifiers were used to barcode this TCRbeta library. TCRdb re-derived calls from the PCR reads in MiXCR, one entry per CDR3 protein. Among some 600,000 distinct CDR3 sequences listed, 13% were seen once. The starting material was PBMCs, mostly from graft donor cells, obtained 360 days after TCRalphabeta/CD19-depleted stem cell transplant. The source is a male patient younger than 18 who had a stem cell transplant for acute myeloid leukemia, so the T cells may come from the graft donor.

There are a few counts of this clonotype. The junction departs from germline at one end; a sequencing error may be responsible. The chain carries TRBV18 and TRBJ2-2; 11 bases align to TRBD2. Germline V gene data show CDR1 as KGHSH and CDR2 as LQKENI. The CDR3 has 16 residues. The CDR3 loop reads CASSPLAGDNTGELFF. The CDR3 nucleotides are TGTGCCAGCTCTCCACTAGCGGGGGATAACACCGGGGAGCTGTTTTTT. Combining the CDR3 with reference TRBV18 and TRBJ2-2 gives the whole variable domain NAGVMQNPRHLVRRRGQEARLRCSPMKGHSHVYWYRQLPEEGLKFMVYLQKENIIDESGMPKERFSAEFPKEGPSILRIQQVVRGDSAAYFCASSPLAGDNTGELFFGEGSRLTVL.

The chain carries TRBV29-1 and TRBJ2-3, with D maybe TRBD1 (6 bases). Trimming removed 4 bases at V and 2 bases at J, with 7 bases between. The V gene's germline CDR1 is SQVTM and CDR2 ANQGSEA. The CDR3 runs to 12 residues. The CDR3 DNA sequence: TGCAGCGTTGGACAGGCCACAGATACGCAGTATTTT. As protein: CSVGQATDTQYF.

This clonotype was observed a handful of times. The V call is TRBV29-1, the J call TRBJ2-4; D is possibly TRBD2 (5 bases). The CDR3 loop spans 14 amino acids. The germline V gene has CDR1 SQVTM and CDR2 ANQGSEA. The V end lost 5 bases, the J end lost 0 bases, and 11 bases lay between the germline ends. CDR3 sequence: CSVTGLLAKNIQYF. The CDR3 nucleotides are TGCAGCGTTACCGGACTTTTAGCCAAAAACATTCAGTACTTC.

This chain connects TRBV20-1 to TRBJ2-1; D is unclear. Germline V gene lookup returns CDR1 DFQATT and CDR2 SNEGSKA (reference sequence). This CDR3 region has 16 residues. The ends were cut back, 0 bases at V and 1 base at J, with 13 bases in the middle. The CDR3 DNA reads TGCAGTGCTAGAGATGGCGCTAGTTTGTCCTACAATGAGCAGTTCTTC. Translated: CSARDGASLSYNEQFF.

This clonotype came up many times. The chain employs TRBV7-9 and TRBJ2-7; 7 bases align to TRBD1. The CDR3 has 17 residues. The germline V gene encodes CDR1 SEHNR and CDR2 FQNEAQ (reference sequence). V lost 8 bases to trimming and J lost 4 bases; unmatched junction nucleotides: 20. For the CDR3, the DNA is TGTGCCAGCGATCAAAACCTAGAAAAGGGGGCAAGGTACGAGCAGTACTTC. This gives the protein CASDQNLEKGARYEQYF.

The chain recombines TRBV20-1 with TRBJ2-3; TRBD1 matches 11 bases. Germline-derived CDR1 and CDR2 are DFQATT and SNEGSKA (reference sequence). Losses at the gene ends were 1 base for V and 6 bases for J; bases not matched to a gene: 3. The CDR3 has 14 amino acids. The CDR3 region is CSARGTGGADTQYF. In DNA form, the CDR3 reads TGCAGTGCTAGAGGGACAGGGGGCGCGGATACGCAGTATTTT.

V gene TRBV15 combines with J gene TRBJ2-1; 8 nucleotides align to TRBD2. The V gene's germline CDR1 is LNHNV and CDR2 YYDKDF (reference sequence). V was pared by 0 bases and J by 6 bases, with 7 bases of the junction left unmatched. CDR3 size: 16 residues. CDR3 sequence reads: CATSRDVGGRINEQFF. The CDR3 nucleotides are TGTGCCACCAGCAGAGATGTAGGCGGGAGGATCAATGAGCAGTTCTTC.

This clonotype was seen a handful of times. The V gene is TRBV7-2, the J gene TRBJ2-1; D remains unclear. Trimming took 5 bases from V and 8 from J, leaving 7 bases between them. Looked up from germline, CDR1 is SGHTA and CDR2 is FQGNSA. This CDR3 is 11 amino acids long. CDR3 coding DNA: TGTGCCAGCAGCCCCTTTTATGAGCAGTTCTTC. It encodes CASSPFYEQFF.

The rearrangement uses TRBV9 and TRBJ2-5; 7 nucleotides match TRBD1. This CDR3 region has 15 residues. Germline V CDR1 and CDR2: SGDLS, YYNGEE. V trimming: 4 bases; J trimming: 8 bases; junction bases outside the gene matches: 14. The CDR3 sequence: CASSTNRGGSATQYF. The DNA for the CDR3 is TGTGCCAGCAGCACCAACAGGGGTGGATCGGCTACCCAGTACTTC. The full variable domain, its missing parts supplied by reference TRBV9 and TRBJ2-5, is DSGVTQTPKHLITATGQRVTLRCSPRSGDLSVYWYQQSLDQGLQFLIQYYNGEERAKGNILERFSAQQFPDLHSELNLSSLELGDSALYFCASSTNRGGSATQYFGPGTRLLVL.

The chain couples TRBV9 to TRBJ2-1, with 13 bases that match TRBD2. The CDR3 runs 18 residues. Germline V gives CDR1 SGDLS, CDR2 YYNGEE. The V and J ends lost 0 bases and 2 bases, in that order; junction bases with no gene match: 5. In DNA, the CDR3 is TGTGCCAGCAGCGTAGCTACTGGACTAGCGGGAGCCTACAATGAGCAGTTCTTC. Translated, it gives CASSVATGLAGAYNEQFF.

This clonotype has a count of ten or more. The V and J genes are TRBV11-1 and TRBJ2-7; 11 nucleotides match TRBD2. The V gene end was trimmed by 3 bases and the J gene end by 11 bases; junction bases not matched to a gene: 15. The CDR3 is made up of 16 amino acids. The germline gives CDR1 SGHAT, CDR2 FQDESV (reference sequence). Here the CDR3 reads CASSFPRAGLAGGKYF. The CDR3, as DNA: TGTGCCAGCAGCTTCCCCCGGGCAGGACTAGCGGGCGGAAAGTACTTC.

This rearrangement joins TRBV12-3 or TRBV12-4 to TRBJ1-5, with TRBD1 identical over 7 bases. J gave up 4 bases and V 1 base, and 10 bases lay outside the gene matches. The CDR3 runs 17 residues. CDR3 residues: CASSLGTGQDLNQPQHF. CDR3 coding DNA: TGTGCCAGCAGTTTAGGGACCGGACAGGACCTAAATCAGCCCCAGCATTTT.

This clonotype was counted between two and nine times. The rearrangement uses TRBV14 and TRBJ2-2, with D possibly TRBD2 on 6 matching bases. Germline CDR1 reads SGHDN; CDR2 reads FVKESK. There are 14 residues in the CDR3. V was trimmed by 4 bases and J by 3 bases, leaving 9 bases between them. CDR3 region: CASSRDFYTGELFF. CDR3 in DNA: TGTGCCAGCAGCCGGGACTTCTACACCGGGGAGCTGTTTTTT.

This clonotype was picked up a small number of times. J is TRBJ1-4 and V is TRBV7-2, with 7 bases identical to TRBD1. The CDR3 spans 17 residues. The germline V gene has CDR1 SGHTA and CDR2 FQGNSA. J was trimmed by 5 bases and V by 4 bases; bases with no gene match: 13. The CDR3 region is CASSWGTAGSINEKLFF. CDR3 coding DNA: TGTGCCAGCAGCTGGGGGACAGCTGGATCGATAAATGAAAAACTGTTTTTT.

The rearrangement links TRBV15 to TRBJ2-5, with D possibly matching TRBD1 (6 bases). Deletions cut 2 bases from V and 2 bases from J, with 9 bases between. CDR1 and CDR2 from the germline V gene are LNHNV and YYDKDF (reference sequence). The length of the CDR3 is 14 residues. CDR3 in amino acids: CATSRPGQQETQYF. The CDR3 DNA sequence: TGTGCCACCAGCAGACCTGGACAGCAAGAGACCCAGTACTTC.

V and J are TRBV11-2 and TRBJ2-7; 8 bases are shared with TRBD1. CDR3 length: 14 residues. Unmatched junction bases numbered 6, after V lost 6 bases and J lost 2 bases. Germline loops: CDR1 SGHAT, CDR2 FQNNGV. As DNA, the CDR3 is TGTGCCAGCAGTCGGACAGGGTGGCCCTACGAGCAGTACTTC. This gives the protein CASSRTGWPYEQYF.

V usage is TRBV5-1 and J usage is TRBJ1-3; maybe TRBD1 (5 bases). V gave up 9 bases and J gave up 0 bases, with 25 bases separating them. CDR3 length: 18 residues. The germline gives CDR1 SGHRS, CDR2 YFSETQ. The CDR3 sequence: CANGGGPFDGSSGNTIYF. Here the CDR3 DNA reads TGCGCCAACGGGGGGGGACCCTTTGACGGGAGCTCTGGAAACACCATATATTTT.

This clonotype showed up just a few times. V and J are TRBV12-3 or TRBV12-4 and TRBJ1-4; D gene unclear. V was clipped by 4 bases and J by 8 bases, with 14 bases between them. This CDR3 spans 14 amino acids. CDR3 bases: TGTGCCAGCAGTTCTCCTTGGGGAGGCGAAAAACTGTTTTTT. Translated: CASSSPWGGEKLFF.

The CDR3 loop reads CASTSRSRYPRGTQYF. DNA for the CDR3: TGTGCCAGCACGAGTAGGTCCCGGTATCCGAGGGGGACCCAGTACTTC. The J gene is TRBJ2-5, the V gene TRBV12-3 or TRBV12-4; D tentatively reads TRBD1 or TRBD2 (5 bases each). The CDR3 is made up of 16 amino acids. Deletions cut 7 bases from V and 7 bases from J, with 25 bases between.

The CDR3 spells CASSLAGTGGLRPQYF. The CDR3 nucleotides read TGTGCCAGCAGCTTGGCCGGGACAGGGGGCCTCCGTCCCCAGTACTTC. V is TRBV7-8 and J is TRBJ2-5; 12 nucleotides agree with TRBD1. Germline CDR1 is SGHVS and CDR2 is FQNEAQ. With V trimmed by 3 bases and J by 9 bases, 11 bases remained unmatched. The CDR3 loop spans 16 amino acids.

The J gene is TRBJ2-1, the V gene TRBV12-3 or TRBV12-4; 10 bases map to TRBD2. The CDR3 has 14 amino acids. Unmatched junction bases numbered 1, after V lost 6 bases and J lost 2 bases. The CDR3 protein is CASRSGRAYNEQFF. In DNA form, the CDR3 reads TGTGCCAGCAGAAGCGGGAGGGCCTACAATGAGCAGTTCTTC.

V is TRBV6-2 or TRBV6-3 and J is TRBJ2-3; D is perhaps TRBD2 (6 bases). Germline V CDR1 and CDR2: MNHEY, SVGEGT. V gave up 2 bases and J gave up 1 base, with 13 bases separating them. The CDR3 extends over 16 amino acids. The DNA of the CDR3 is TGTGCCAGCAGTTACGACGGACCGGGGGGCACAGATACGCAGTATTTT. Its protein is CASSYDGPGGTDTQYF.

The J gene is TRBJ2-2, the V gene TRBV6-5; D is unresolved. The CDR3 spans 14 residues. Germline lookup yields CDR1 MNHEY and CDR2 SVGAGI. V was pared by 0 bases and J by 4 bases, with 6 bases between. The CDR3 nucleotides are TGTGCCAGCAGTTACTCGGTAGCCACCGGGGAGCTGTTTTTT. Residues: CASSYSVATGELFF.

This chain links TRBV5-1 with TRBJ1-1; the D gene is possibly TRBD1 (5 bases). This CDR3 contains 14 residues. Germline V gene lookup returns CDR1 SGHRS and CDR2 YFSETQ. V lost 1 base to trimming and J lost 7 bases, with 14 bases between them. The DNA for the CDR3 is TGCGCCAGCAGCTTGTTTCGAGGGACGGATGAAGCTTTCTTT. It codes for CASSLFRGTDEAFF.

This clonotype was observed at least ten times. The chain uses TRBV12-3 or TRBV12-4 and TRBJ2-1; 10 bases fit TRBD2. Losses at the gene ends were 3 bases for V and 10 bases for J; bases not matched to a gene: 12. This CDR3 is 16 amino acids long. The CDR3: CASSFFVLAGAKEQFF. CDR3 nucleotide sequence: TGTGCCAGCAGTTTTTTTGTCCTAGCGGGAGCTAAGGAGCAGTTCTTC.

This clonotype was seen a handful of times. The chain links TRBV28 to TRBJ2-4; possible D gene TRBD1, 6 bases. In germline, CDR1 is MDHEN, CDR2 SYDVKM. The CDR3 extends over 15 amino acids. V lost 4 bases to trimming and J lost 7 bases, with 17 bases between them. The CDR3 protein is CASSYLQGRGNIQYF. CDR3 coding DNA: TGTGCCAGCAGTTACCTACAGGGAAGAGGTAACATTCAGTACTTC.

CDR3 nucleotides: TGCGCCAGCAGCCAAGGGCCGGGACTAGCGGGCCTCTACGAGCAGTACTTC. Protein product: CASSQGPGLAGLYEQYF. The chain uses TRBV4-3 and TRBJ2-7; 12 nucleotides match TRBD2. CDR1 is LGHNA, CDR2 YSLEER, per germline. V shed 1 base, J shed 3 bases, and the junction held 7 bases outside the gene matches. The CDR3 runs to 17 residues.

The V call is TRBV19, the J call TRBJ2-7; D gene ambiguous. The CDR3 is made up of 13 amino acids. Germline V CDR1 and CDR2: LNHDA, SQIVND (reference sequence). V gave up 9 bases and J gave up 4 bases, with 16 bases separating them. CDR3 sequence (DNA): TGTGCCAGCAGCCCGGCCCTAGGGTACGAGCAGTACGTC. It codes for CASSPALGYEQYV.

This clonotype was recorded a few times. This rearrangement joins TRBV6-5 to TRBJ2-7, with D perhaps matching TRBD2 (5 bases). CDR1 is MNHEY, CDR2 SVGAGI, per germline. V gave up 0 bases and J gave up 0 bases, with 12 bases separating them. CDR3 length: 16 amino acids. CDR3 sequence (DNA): TGTGCCAGCAGTTACTCTACCGGACTCCTCTCCTACGAGCAGTACTTC. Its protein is CASSYSTGLLSYEQYF.